This T cell receptor beta chain was obtained from a study of shared clonotypes between healthy human individuals. The protocol was immunoSEQ multiplex PCR, while the TCRdb copy is restricted to in-frame clones and leaves out a portion. Of millions of clones in the sample, over 85% were seen once. Germline V gene sequence: CDR1 PRHDT, CDR2 FYEKMQ (reference sequence). This CDR3 spans 17 amino acids. V was trimmed by 5 bases and J by 1 base, leaving 18 bases between them. This rearrangement joins TRBV13 to TRBJ2-4; D uncertain. The sample taken for sequencing was naive CD4+ T cells sorted from blood. The subset: CD45RA+ positively selected. The source is a man younger than 35 in good health. This CDR3 is CASSQESGFLAKNIQYF. The CDR3 DNA reads as TGTGCCAGCAGCCAAGAGAGTGGGTTTCTGGCCAAAAACATTCAGTACTTC. The whole variable domain, remainder taken from reference TRBV13 and TRBJ2-4, is AAGVIQSPRHLIKEKRETATLKCYPIPRHDTVYWYQQGPGQDPQFLISFYEKMQSDKGSIPDRFSAQQFSDYHSELNMSSLELGDSALYFCASSQESGFLAKNIQYFGAGTRLSVL.